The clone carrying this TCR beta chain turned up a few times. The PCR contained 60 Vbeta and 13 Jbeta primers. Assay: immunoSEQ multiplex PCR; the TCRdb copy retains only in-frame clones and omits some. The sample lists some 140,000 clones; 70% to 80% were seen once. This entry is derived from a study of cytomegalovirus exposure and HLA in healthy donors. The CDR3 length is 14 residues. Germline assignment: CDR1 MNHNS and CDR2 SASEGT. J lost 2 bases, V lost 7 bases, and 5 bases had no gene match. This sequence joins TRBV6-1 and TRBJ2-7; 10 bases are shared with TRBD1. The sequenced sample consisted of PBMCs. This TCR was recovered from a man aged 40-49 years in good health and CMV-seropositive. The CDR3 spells CASKIGTGAYEQYF. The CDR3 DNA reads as TGTGCCAGCAAGATTGGGACAGGGGCCTACGAGCAGTACTTC.